Below are 32 T cell receptor beta chains sequenced from a single sample in a study of cytomegalovirus exposure and HLA in healthy donors. PCR used 60 Vbeta primers and 13 Jbeta primers. Assay: immunoSEQ multiplex PCR; the TCRdb copy retains only in-frame clones and omits some. The data show 100,000 to 150,000 clones, roughly 80% seen once. The sample was PBMCs. The receptors here all came from a man younger than 45 in good health and CMV-seropositive.

The rearrangement joins TRBV9 to TRBJ2-7; 7 bases map to TRBD1. Germline CDR1 is SGDLS and CDR2 is YYNGEE. Losses at the gene ends were 2 bases for V and 8 bases for J; bases not matched to a gene: 7. The CDR3 runs 13 residues. CDR3 DNA sequence: TGTGCCAGCAGCGTCGGGACAGAGGAAAAGCAGTACTTC. It specifies CASSVGTEEKQYF.

As concerns this clone: Germline is not matched at one junction end, which may reflect a read error. The chain combines TRBV19 with TRBJ1-4; D may be TRBD1 (5 bases). This CDR3 is 14 amino acids long. From germline, CDR1 is LNHDA and CDR2 SQIVND (reference sequence). The CDR3 spells CASSFRGANGKLFF. For the CDR3, the DNA is TGTGCCAGTAGTTTTAGGGGCGCGAATGGAAAACTGTTTTTT.

The chain employs TRBV20-1 and TRBJ2-7; D perhaps matches TRBD2 (6 bases). The CDR3 extends over 11 amino acids. V gave up 6 bases and J gave up 5 bases, with 11 bases separating them. CDR1 and CDR2 (germline): DFQATT, SNEGSKA (reference sequence). DNA for the CDR3: TGCAGTGCCAAGGACTACAACGAGCAGTACTTC. It specifies CSAKDYNEQYF.

The rearrangement links TRBV30 to TRBJ1-2, with TRBD1 matching 7 bases. From germline, CDR1 is GTSNPN and CDR2 SVGIG (reference sequence). Trimming removed 7 bases from V and 5 bases from J; junction bases left unmatched: 13. The CDR3 is 14 residues long. For the CDR3, the DNA is TGTGCCTCCTCCCGGGGCAGGGGGAGTTATGGCTACACCTTC. Its protein product is CASSRGRGSYGYTF. Full variable domain (missing parts from reference TRBV30 and TRBJ1-2): SQTIHQWPATLVQPVGSPLSLECTVEGTSNPNLYWYRQAAGRGLQLLFYSVGIGQISSEVPQNLSASRPQDRQFILSSKKLLLSDSGFYLCASSRGRGSYGYTFGSGTRLTVV.

The rearrangement links TRBV10-1 to TRBJ2-5; D is undetermined. In germline, CDR1 is WNHNN, CDR2 SYGVQD (reference sequence). CDR3 length equals 13 residues. V lost 4 bases and J 5 bases, leaving 11 bases between the germline ends. The CDR3 protein is CASSVRRLETQYF. DNA for the CDR3: TGCGCCAGCAGTGTCCGCAGGTTGGAGACCCAGTACTTC.

The gene calls are TRBV7-8 and TRBJ1-1; a possible D gene is TRBD1 (5 bases). Germline V gene lookup returns CDR1 SGHVS and CDR2 FQNEAQ. CDR3 length: 14 amino acids. Trimming cost V 3 bases and J 4 bases, with 12 bases left between them. CDR3 residues: CASSLRQGGTEAFF. The CDR3 DNA reads TGTGCCAGCAGCTTGAGGCAGGGCGGCACTGAAGCTTTCTTT.

The CDR3 protein is CASSFLGTQYF. Here the CDR3 DNA reads TGTGCCAGCAGTTTCCTAGGGACCCAGTACTTC. This chain uses TRBV27 with TRBJ2-5, with D hard to call. Germline V gene lookup returns CDR1 MNHEY and CDR2 SMNVEV (reference sequence). The CDR3 loop spans 11 amino acids. The V gene lost 3 bases and the J gene lost 7 bases, with 6 bases spanning the gap.

V gene TRBV19 combines with J gene TRBJ2-3, with a tentative D call TRBD2 (6 bases). V shed 6 bases and J shed 0 bases, with 10 bases lying between them. The length of the CDR3 is 14 residues. CDR1 is LNHDA and CDR2 is SQIVND in the germline V gene (reference sequence). This CDR3 reads CASRSSASTDTQYF. CDR3 DNA sequence: TGTGCCAGTAGGTCTAGCGCAAGCACAGATACGCAGTATTTT.

As to this clone: At one of its ends the junction is not consistent with the germline gene, which may arise from a read error. The V call is TRBV7-9, the J call TRBJ2-4; D call uncertain. Per germline, CDR1 SEHNR and CDR2 FQNEAQ (reference sequence). This CDR3 region has 13 residues. DNA of the CDR3: TGTGCCAGCAGCTTAAAGGCCAAAAACAGTCAGTACTTC. Translated: CASSLKAKNSQYF.

The chain couples TRBV14 to TRBJ2-1, with 7 bases that match TRBD1. CDR3 length: 14 residues. With 4 bases clipped from V and 5 bases from J, the junction kept 5 bases outside the gene matches. Germline V gene sequence: CDR1 SGHDN, CDR2 FVKESK. CDR3 region: CASSLRDRHNEQFF. DNA for the CDR3: TGTGCCAGCAGCCTCCGGGACAGACACAATGAGCAGTTCTTC.

This clone was observed once. V usage is TRBV2 and J usage is TRBJ2-2, with D possibly being TRBD2 (5 bases). Germline V gives CDR1 SNHLY, CDR2 FYNNEI. The CDR3 runs 14 residues. V lost 7 bases to trimming and J lost 1 base, with 10 bases between them. The CDR3 protein is CASTRLQNTGELFF. The CDR3 DNA is TGTGCCAGCACTCGACTACAGAACACCGGGGAGCTGTTTTTT. The full variable domain, completed using reference TRBV2 and TRBJ2-2, is EPEVTQTPSHQVTQMGQEVILRCVPISNHLYFYWYRQILGQKVEFLVSFYNNEISEKSEIFDDQFSVERPDGSNFTLKIRSTKLEDSAMYFCASTRLQNTGELFFGEGSRLTVL.

This chain connects TRBV4-1 to TRBJ2-7; D may be TRBD1 (6 bases). Trimming pared 4 bases from V and 2 bases from J, leaving 15 bases between. CDR3 size: 15 residues. CDR1 and CDR2 (germline): MGHRA, YSYEKL. The CDR3 is CASSPVGTGTYEQYF. The DNA for the CDR3 is TGCGCCAGCAGCCCAGTGGGTACAGGGACCTACGAGCAGTACTTC.

The rearrangement joins TRBV2 to TRBJ1-2, with a possible D match to TRBD1 (6 bases). The CDR3 covers 15 residues. With 6 bases removed from V and 4 bases from J, the gap between germline ends came to 18 bases. Germline lookup yields CDR1 SNHLY and CDR2 FYNNEI. CDR3 loop: CASRTGGRGSYGYTF. CDR3 bases: TGTGCCAGCAGGACGGGGGGGCGCGGGAGCTATGGCTACACCTTC.

The CDR3: CASSDGGPRGQPQHF. As DNA, the CDR3 is TGTGCCAGCAGTGATGGGGGGCCCAGGGGGCAGCCCCAGCATTTT. The genes are TRBV25-1 and TRBJ1-5; 7 nucleotides agree with TRBD1. Germline V gene data show CDR1 as MGHDK and CDR2 as SYGVNS. The J segment lost 7 bases and the V segment lost 3 bases, leaving 9 bases of the junction unmatched. This CDR3 contains 15 residues.

This chain uses TRBV14 with TRBJ2-1; TRBD1 might be the D (5 bases). Trimming pared 3 bases from V and 4 bases from J, leaving 13 bases between. The length of the CDR3 is 15 residues. Germline-derived CDR1 and CDR2 are SGHDN and FVKESK. The CDR3 nucleotides read TGTGCCAGCAGCCACCAAGCAGGGTATTACAATGAGCAGTTCTTC. It encodes CASSHQAGYYNEQFF.

The rearrangement uses TRBV30 and TRBJ2-1; D unresolved. V lost 1 base to trimming and J lost 9 bases, with 16 bases between them. Germline loops: CDR1 GTSNPN, CDR2 SVGIG (reference sequence). The CDR3 is made up of 14 amino acids. The CDR3 region is CAWSAIRGSGEQFF. CDR3 bases: TGTGCCTGGAGTGCCATTAGAGGCTCGGGTGAGCAGTTCTTC. Drawing the rest from reference TRBV30 and TRBJ2-1, the complete variable domain is SQTIHQWPATLVQPVGSPLSLECTVEGTSNPNLYWYRQAAGRGLQLLFYSVGIGQISSEVPQNLSASRPQDRQFILSSKKLLLSDSGFYLCAWSAIRGSGEQFFGPGTRLTVL.

This rearrangement joins TRBV2 to TRBJ2-1, with 12 bases matching TRBD2. This CDR3 comprises 12 residues. Germline loops: CDR1 SNHLY, CDR2 FYNNEI. With V trimmed by 6 bases and J by 15 bases, 6 bases remained unmatched. CDR3 in DNA: TGTGCCAGCAGGCTAGCGGGGGGGCCGCCGTTCTTC. This sequence encodes CASRLAGGPPFF.

Comments on this clone: Additional DNA sequences in this sample encode the identical CDR3. The chain combines TRBV19 with TRBJ1-4; 7 bases are a match to TRBD1. J lost 0 bases, V lost 6 bases, and 1 base had no gene match. This CDR3 contains 14 residues. Germline loops: CDR1 LNHDA, CDR2 SQIVND (reference sequence). DNA of the CDR3: TGTGCCAGTAGAACAGGGGCAACTAATGAAAAACTGTTTTTT. Residues: CASRTGATNEKLFF.

The chain employs TRBV19 and TRBJ1-1, with TRBD1 matching over 8 bases. Losses at the gene ends were 4 bases for V and 0 bases for J; bases not matched to a gene: 4. The CDR3 extends over 15 amino acids. The germline gives CDR1 LNHDA, CDR2 SQIVND (reference sequence). The DNA of the CDR3 is TGTGCCAGTAGTACCGACAGGGGCTTGAACACTGAAGCTTTCTTT. Protein sequence: CASSTDRGLNTEAFF.

The chain carries TRBV10-3 and TRBJ2-7; maybe TRBD1 (5 bases). The CDR3 extends over 16 amino acids. Per the germline V gene, CDR1 is ENHRY and CDR2 is SYGVKD. Trimming pared 4 bases from V and 0 bases from J, leaving 16 bases between. CDR3 nucleotides: TGTGCCATCAGTGCCTCAGGGAAGCTCTCCTCCTACGAGCAGTACTTC. Its protein product is CAISASGKLSSYEQYF.

The CDR3 sequence is CASSSLAGNTDTQYF. In DNA, the CDR3 is TGTGCCAGCAGCTCACTAGCGGGGAACACAGATACGCAGTATTTT. The chain carries TRBV11-2 and TRBJ2-3; 10 bases fit TRBD2. The CDR3 has 15 residues. Germline assignment: CDR1 SGHAT and CDR2 FQNNGV. After removal of 4 bases from V and 2 bases from J, the junction contained 3 bases not matched to a gene.

The chain links TRBV5-1 to TRBJ2-7; TRBD2 matches 11 bases. The CDR3 runs 14 residues. V shed 7 bases and J 2 bases; nucleotides not matched to a gene: 5. Germline V gene lookup returns CDR1 SGHRS and CDR2 YFSETQ. DNA for the CDR3: TGCGCCAGCTCCCTAGCGGGGGGCCCCTACGAGCAGTACTTC. It is translated as CASSLAGGPYEQYF.

This clone has a single count. V and J are TRBV7-3 and TRBJ2-1, with D possibly matching TRBD1 (6 bases). This CDR3 contains 18 residues. CDR1 SGHTA and CDR2 FQGTGA come from the germline V gene. The V end lost 5 bases, the J end lost 4 bases, and 24 bases lay between the germline ends. CDR3 protein: CASSPHPVGRGLYNEQFF. The CDR3 DNA sequence: TGTGCCAGCAGCCCTCACCCGGTCGGCAGGGGCCTTTACAATGAGCAGTTCTTC.

The chain joins TRBV30 to TRBJ1-1; TRBD1 aligns across 7 bases. The germline gives CDR1 GTSNPN, CDR2 SVGIG (reference sequence). The CDR3 loop spans 13 amino acids. V lost 4 bases and J lost 4; bases outside the gene matches: 6. The CDR3 DNA follows: TGTGCCTGGACCGGGACAGCTCGCACTGAAGCTTTCTTT. Residues: CAWTGTARTEAFF.

The V and J genes are TRBV28 and TRBJ1-5; D might be TRBD1 (6 bases). There are 18 residues in the CDR3. Per germline, CDR1 MDHEN and CDR2 SYDVKM. V lost 5 bases and J 0 bases, leaving 20 bases between the germline ends. CDR3 bases: TGTGCCAGCAGTACGTTTGGGGGCGGAGGATATAGCAATCAGCCCCAGCATTTT. It codes for CASSTFGGGGYSNQPQHF.

This sequence joins TRBV5-5 and TRBJ1-3, with D unresolved. Trimming left V 4 bases short and J 7 bases short, with 15 bases between. CDR3 length: 14 residues. The germline V gene has CDR1 SGHKS and CDR2 YYEKEE (reference sequence). The CDR3 loop reads CASSRDLVGNTIYF. CDR3 nucleotide sequence: TGTGCCAGCAGCCGGGATCTAGTTGGGAACACCATATATTTT.

This chain links TRBV30 with TRBJ1-1, with D unclear. Germline CDR1 and CDR2: GTSNPN and SVGIG (reference sequence). The V end was cut by 4 bases, the J end by 3 bases, with 18 bases between. This CDR3 spans 15 amino acids. CDR3 loop: CAWKDFETEHTEAFF. The CDR3 DNA is TGTGCCTGGAAAGATTTCGAGACTGAACACACTGAAGCTTTCTTT.

This sequence joins TRBV29-1 and TRBJ1-2; 7 positions agree with TRBD1. With V trimmed by 5 bases and J by 1 base, 10 bases remained unmatched. This CDR3 comprises 15 residues. Looked up from germline, CDR1 is SQVTM and CDR2 is ANQGSEA. CDR3 coding DNA: TGCAGCGTTCGAGCGGACAGGTCATTTAACTATGGCTACACCTTC. It yields the protein CSVRADRSFNYGYTF.

J is TRBJ1-6 and V is TRBV29-1, with D possibly matching TRBD1 (6 bases). The CDR3 totals 12 residues. Germline CDR1 and CDR2: SQVTM and ANQGSEA. V lost 4 bases to trimming and J lost 7 bases, with 8 bases between them. CDR3 sequence: CSVGGGNSPLHF. Written as DNA, the CDR3 is TGCAGCGTTGGAGGGGGAAATTCACCCCTCCACTTT.

The chain carries TRBV5-4 and TRBJ2-1, with 12 bases identical to TRBD1. From germline, CDR1 is SGHNT and CDR2 YYREEE (reference sequence). V gave up 4 bases and J gave up 5 bases; unmatched junction bases: 7. There are 16 residues in the CDR3. This CDR3 reads CASSRGDRGPDNEQFF. The CDR3 DNA follows: TGTGCCAGCAGCCGGGGGGACAGGGGGCCTGACAATGAGCAGTTCTTC.

The rearrangement uses TRBV27 and TRBJ2-2; 7 bases match TRBD1. This CDR3 contains 14 residues. The junction had 3 bases not matched to a gene; V was cut back by 5 bases and J by 3 bases. Per germline, CDR1 MNHEY and CDR2 SMNVEV (reference sequence). The CDR3 sequence is CASSHTGDTGELFF. In DNA, the CDR3 is TGTGCCAGCAGTCACACAGGGGACACCGGGGAGCTGTTTTTT.

As to this clone: Distinct nucleotide sequences in the sample also encode this CDR3. The V call is TRBV9, the J call TRBJ1-1; no definite D call. Germline CDR1 is SGDLS and CDR2 is YYNGEE. The CDR3 consists of 13 residues. V lost 0 bases to trimming and J lost 1 base, with 4 bases between them. This chain's CDR3 is CASSVGANTEAFF. The DNA for the CDR3 is TGTGCCAGCAGCGTAGGGGCGAACACTGAAGCTTTCTTT.